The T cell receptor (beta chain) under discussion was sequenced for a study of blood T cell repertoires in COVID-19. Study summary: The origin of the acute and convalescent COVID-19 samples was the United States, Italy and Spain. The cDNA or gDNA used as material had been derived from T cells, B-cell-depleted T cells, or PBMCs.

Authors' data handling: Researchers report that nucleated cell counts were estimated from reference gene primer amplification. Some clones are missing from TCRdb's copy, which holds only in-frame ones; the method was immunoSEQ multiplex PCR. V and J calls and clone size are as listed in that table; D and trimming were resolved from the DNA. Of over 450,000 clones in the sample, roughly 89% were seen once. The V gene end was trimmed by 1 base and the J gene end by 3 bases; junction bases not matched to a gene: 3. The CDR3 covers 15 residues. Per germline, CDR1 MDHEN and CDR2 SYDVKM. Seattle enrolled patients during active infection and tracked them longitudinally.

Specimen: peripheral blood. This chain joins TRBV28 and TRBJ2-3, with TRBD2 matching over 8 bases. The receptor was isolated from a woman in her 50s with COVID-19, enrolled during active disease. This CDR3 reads CASSLSGGVTDTQYF. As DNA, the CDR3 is TGTGCCAGCAGTTTATCCGGGGGGGTGACAGATACGCAGTATTTT.